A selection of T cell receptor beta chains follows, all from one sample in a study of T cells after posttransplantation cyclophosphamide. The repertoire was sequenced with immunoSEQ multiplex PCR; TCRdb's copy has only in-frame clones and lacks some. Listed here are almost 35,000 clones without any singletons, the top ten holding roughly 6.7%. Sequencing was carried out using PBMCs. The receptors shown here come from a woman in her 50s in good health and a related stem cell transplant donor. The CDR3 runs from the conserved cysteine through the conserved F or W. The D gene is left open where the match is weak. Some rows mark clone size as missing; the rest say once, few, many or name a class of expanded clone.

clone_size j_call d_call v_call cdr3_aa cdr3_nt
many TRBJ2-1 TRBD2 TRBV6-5 CASSRMPVLAGEQFF TGTGCCAGCAGCCGAATGCCGGTACTAGCGGGGGAGCAGTTCTTC
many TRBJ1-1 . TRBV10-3 CAISESGFPVEAFF TGTGCCATCAGTGAGTCAGGGTTCCCCGTTGAAGCTTTCTTT
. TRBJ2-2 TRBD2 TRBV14 CASSRGGVYTGELFF TGTGCCAGCAGCCGCGGGGGGGTCTACACCGGGGAGCTGTTTTTT
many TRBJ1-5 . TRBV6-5 CASRRGVGQPQHF TGTGCCAGCCGGCGGGGGGTAGGTCAGCCCCAGCATTTT
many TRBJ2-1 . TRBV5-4 CASSLEAGPSYNEQFF TGTGCCAGCAGCTTGGAGGCGGGTCCCTCCTACAATGAGCAGTTCTTC
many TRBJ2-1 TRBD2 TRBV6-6 CASSTSGLSYNEQFF TGTGCCAGCAGTACTAGCGGGCTTTCCTACAATGAGCAGTTCTTC
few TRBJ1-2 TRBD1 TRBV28 CASSLDRGQVYGYTF TGTGCCAGCAGCCTCGACAGGGGGCAGGTCTATGGCTACACCTTC
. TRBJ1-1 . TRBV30 CARMAGYTEAFF TGTGCCCGGATGGCAGGGTATACTGAAGCTTTCTTT
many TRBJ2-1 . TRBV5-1 CASRAGGLNEQFF TGCGCCAGCAGGGCAGGGGGGTTGAATGAGCAGTTCTTC
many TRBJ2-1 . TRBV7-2 CASSLGGVSYNEQFF TGTGCCAGCAGCTTAGGGGGCGTCTCGTACAATGAGCAGTTCTTC
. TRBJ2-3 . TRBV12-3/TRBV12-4 CASSLVRALLRTDTQYF TGTGCCAGCAGTTTGGTTAGGGCTCTTCTAAGGACAGATACGCAGTATTTT
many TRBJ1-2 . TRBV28 CASSSPNPWLRRQNYGYTF TGTGCCAGCAGTTCGCCGAACCCTTGGCTAAGACGACAGAACTATGGCTACACCTTC
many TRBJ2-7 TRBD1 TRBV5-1 CASSSHRGTGGEQYF TGCGCCAGCAGCTCCCACCGGGGGACAGGGGGCGAGCAGTACTTC
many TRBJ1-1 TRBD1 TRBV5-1 CASSSGTGGRAFF TGCGCCAGCAGCTCCGGGACAGGGGGCAGAGCTTTCTTT
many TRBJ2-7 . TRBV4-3 CASSQESGTSSYEQYF TGCGCCAGCAGCCAAGAATCCGGGACATCCTCCTACGAGCAGTACTTC
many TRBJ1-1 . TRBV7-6 CASSLTYANPAFF TGTGCCAGCAGCCTTACTTACGCGAATCCGGCTTTCTTT
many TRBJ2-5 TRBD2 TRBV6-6 CASRWTSRHGETQYF TGTGCCAGCAGGTGGACTAGCAGGCACGGGGAGACCCAGTACTTC
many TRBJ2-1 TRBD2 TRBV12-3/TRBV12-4 CASSPGVAGGPAHSEQFF TGTGCCAGCAGTCCCGGGGTAGCGGGAGGGCCGGCCCACAGTGAGCAGTTCTTC
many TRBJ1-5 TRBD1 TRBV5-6 CASSRQGNNQPQHF TGTGCCAGCAGCCGACAGGGTAACAATCAGCCCCAGCATTTT
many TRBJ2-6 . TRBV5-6 CASSLLSGTLGANVLTF TGTGCCAGCAGCTTGTTGTCCGGGACTCTGGGGGCCAACGTCCTGACTTTC
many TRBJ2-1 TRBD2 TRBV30 CAWSVGTSGYNEQFF TGTGCCTGGAGTGTGGGGACTAGCGGGTACAATGAGCAGTTCTTC
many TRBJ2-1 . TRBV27 CASTKQGPNNEQFF TGTGCCAGCACCAAACAGGGACCAAACAATGAGCAGTTCTTC
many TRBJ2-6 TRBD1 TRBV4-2 CASSPGQGAPGANVLTF TGTGCCAGCAGCCCAGGACAGGGGGCGCCTGGGGCCAACGTCCTGACTTTC
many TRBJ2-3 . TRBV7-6 CASRSADTQYF TGTGCCAGCAGAAGCGCAGATACGCAGTATTTT
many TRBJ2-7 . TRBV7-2 CASTLSYEQYF TGTGCCAGCACCCTCTCCTACGAGCAGTACTTC
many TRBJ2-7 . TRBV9 CASSSSIYEQYF TGTGCCAGCAGCTCATCTATCTACGAGCAGTACTTC
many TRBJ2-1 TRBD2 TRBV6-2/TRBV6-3 CASSYSRLAGADNEQFF TGTGCCAGCAGTTACTCACGACTAGCGGGAGCCGATAATGAGCAGTTCTTC
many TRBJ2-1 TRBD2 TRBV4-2 CASSQRTSGRGELEQFF TGTGCCAGCAGCCAGCGGACTAGCGGGAGGGGGGAGCTTGAGCAGTTCTTC
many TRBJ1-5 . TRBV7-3 CASSLTPGNQPQHF TGTGCCAGCAGCTTAACCCCAGGCAATCAGCCCCAGCATTTT
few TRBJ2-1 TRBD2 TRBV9 CASSPGTSGWSSYNEQFF TGTGCCAGCAGCCCCGGGACTAGCGGGTGGAGCTCCTACAATGAGCAGTTCTTC
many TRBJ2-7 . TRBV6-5 CASRARVHEQYF TGTGCCAGCAGGGCCAGGGTGCACGAGCAGTACTTC
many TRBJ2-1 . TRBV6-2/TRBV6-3 CASTRLGGAYNEQFF TGTGCCAGCACGCGACTGGGGGGGGCATACAATGAGCAGTTCTTC
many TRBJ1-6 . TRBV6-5 CASSYEGVHLTPLHF TGTGCCAGCAGTTACGAGGGTGTCCATCTTACACCCCTCCACTTT
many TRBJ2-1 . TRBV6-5 CASSYGGINYNEQFF TGTGCCAGCAGTTACGGGGGGATCAATTACAATGAGCAGTTCTTC
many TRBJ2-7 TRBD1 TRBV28 CASSMTGGNEQYF TGTGCCAGCTCGATGACAGGGGGCAACGAGCAGTACTTC
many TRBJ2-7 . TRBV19 CASSIGAGRAYEQYF TGTGCCAGTAGTATAGGAGCGGGCAGGGCCTACGAGCAGTACTTC
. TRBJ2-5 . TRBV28 CASSTRVENGETQYF TGTGCCAGCAGTACCAGGGTTGAGAATGGAGAGACCCAGTACTTC
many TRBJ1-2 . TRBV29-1 CSVHRAYGYTF TGCAGCGTACACAGGGCTTATGGCTACACCTTC
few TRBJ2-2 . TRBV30 CAWSFYVPGWGGELFF TGTGCCTGGAGTTTCTATGTGCCAGGGTGGGGCGGGGAGCTGTTTTTT
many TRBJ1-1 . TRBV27 CASSPILGSEAFF TGTGCCAGCAGTCCCATCCTGGGCAGTGAAGCTTTCTTT
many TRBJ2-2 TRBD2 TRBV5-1 CASSLWTSGNTGELFF TGCGCCAGCAGCTTGTGGACTAGCGGTAACACCGGGGAGCTGTTTTTT
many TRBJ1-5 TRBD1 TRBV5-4 CASSPGTGKQPQHF TGTGCCAGCAGCCCCGGGACAGGGAAACAGCCCCAGCATTTT
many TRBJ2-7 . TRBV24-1 CATSDFTGHLFYF TGTGCCACCAGTGATTTCACGGGACACCTATTCTACTTC
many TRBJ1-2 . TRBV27 CASSTPNRNGYTF TGTGCCAGCAGTACCCCCAACAGGAATGGCTACACCTTC
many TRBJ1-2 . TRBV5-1 CASSPDDRIPGNYGYTF TGCGCCAGCAGCCCCGACGACAGAATACCGGGTAATTATGGCTACACCTTC
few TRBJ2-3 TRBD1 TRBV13 CASSLKYRGEPTDTQYF TGTGCCAGCAGCTTAAAGTACAGGGGGGAACCGACAGATACGCAGTATTTT
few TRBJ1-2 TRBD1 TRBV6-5 CASSYSTGVLYGYTF TGTGCCAGCAGTTACTCGACAGGGGTTCTCTATGGCTACACCTTC
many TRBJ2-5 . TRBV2 CASSPPGETQYF TGTGCCAGCAGTCCTCCCGGAGAGACCCAGTACTTC
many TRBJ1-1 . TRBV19 CASSITNSYRLTEAFF TGTGCCAGTAGTATAACGAACAGTTATCGGCTCACTGAAGCTTTCTTT
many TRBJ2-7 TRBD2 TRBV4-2 CASSQSLAGTYYEQYF TGTGCCAGCAGCCAGAGTCTAGCGGGGACGTACTACGAGCAGTACTTC
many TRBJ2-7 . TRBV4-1 CASSQEVAQGIYPAEQYF TGCGCCAGCAGCCAAGAGGTAGCTCAGGGTATCTATCCGGCCGAGCAGTACTTC